Listed below are T cell receptor beta chains from one sample, sequenced in a study of CD4 T cells in relation to SARS-CoV-2 and coronaviruses. Assay used: immunoSEQ multiplex PCR; TCRdb lists only in-frame clones, some missing. The table records some 29,000 clones, 76% of them present only once. Their recognized antigens are unknown. Material for sequencing was CD4+ T cells from PBMCs, cultured in vitro. These receptors all come from a human donor in good health. Each CDR3 is given with its conserved first and last residue. A D gene is named only where the DNA matches it firmly. Not all rows give a size; the values are once, few, many and, for expanded clones, a class.

J gene | clone size | V gene | D gene | CDR3 DNA | CDR3 protein
TRBJ1-6 | few | TRBV10-3 | . | TGTGCCATCAGTGTCCGCGGGACTTCTAATTCACCCCTCCACTTT | CAISVRGTSNSPLHF
TRBJ2-5 | . | TRBV5-8 | . | TGTGCCAGCAGCCCACTAGCCGTCGAGACCCAGTACTTC | CASSPLAVETQYF
TRBJ1-1 | . | TRBV5-1 | TRBD1 | TGCGCCAGCAGCTTGATGGGCGGCAGGGGGTGGGCTGAAGCTTTCTTT | CASSLMGGRGWAEAFF
TRBJ1-2 | . | TRBV6-5 | TRBD1 | TGTGCCAGCAGTCAACCGGGACAGAAGAACTATGGCTACACCTTC | CASSQPGQKNYGYTF
TRBJ1-2 | once | TRBV6-6 | . | TGTGCCAGCAGTCCAGGGCCCGGCTACACCTTC | CASSPGPGYTF
TRBJ2-3 | . | TRBV3-1/TRBV3-2 | TRBD2 | TGTGCCAGCAGCCGGAGCGGGGGGGCAGGAGATACGCAGTATTTT | CASSRSGGAGDTQYF
TRBJ2-1 | . | TRBV6-6 | TRBD2 | TGTGCCAGCAGCTATCATAGCGGGGGCGCGTACAATGAGCAGTTCTTC | CASSYHSGGAYNEQFF
TRBJ2-3 | once | TRBV9 | TRBD2 | TGTGCCAGCAGCGTAGGGAGCGGGGGGGCAGATACGCAGTATTTT | CASSVGSGGADTQYF
TRBJ2-2 | . | TRBV7-6 | . | TGTGCCAGCAGCGCCCCCCCTGTGGGGATGTCCGGGGAGCTGTTTTTT | CASSAPPVGMSGELFF
TRBJ1-2 | . | TRBV19 | . | TGTGCCAGTAGTTCCCCGACAGGAGTCTATGGCTACACCTTC | CASSSPTGVYGYTF
TRBJ1-3 | . | TRBV28 | . | TGTGCCAGCAGTTTAATCGGAAACACCATATATTTT | CASSLIGNTIYF
TRBJ2-5 | . | TRBV11-3 | . | TGTGCCAGCAGCATTCAAGAGACCCAGTACTTC | CASSIQETQYF
TRBJ1-2 | . | TRBV14 | . | TGTGCCAGCAGCCCGCGCCCCGGGACAACTAACTATGGCTACACCTTC | CASSPRPGTTNYGYTF
TRBJ1-2 | . | TRBV4-3 | . | TGCGCCAGCAGCCAAGATCCGGGCAGGGAGCATGGCTACACCTTC | CASSQDPGREHGYTF
TRBJ2-7 | . | TRBV7-9 | TRBD1 | TGTGCCAGCATCAGGACAGGGGATACCCACGAGCAGTACTTC | CASIRTGDTHEQYF
TRBJ1-2 | once | TRBV6-2/TRBV6-3 | . | TGTGCCAGCAGTTACGGAACAGGGAATCGGGACTATGGCTACACCTTC | CASSYGTGNRDYGYTF
TRBJ2-1 | . | TRBV2 | . | TGTGCCAGCAAGCCTTTCTCCTACAATGAGCAGTTCTTC | CASKPFSYNEQFF
TRBJ1-4 | . | TRBV4-3 | . | TGCGCCAGCAGTCGCCCCAGGTCCCCTAATGAAAAACTGTTTTTT | CASSRPRSPNEKLFF
TRBJ2-7 | . | TRBV10-3 | TRBD1 | TGTGCCATCAGTGACCTAAACCCTGTGACAGGGGAAGGCTACGAGCAGTACTTC | CAISDLNPVTGEGYEQYF
TRBJ2-1 | . | TRBV4-1 | TRBD2 | TGCGCCAGCAGCCAACCCCCCCCGCGGGGGGGCTCCTACAATGAGCAGTTCTTC | CASSQPPPRGGSYNEQFF
TRBJ2-7 | . | TRBV25-1 | . | TGTGCCAGCAGTGAATTACGGGGACAACCACCCTACGAGCAGTACTTC | CASSELRGQPPYEQYF
TRBJ1-1 | . | TRBV7-9 | . | TGTGCCAGCAGCTTAGAGTTTGGGGAGGAGATCTTT | CASSLEFGEEIF
TRBJ2-1 | . | TRBV9 | TRBD2 | TGTGCCAGCAGCCTCCACCCCACGGGGGGGTACAATGAGCAGTTCTTC | CASSLHPTGGYNEQFF
TRBJ1-5 | few | TRBV5-1 | . | TGCGCCAGCAGCCCGGACGGAGCTAAGGATCAGCCCCAGCATTTT | CASSPDGAKDQPQHF
TRBJ1-2 | . | TRBV9 | . | TGTGCCAGCAGCCCGCGGGACGGTTACTATGGCTACACCTTC | CASSPRDGYYGYTF
TRBJ2-4 | . | TRBV30 | . | TGTGCCTGGGGGGACTCGAGCAACATTCAGTACTTC | CAWGDSSNIQYF
TRBJ1-1 | . | TRBV2 | . | TGTGCCAGCAGTGAGGGGACTGAAGCTTTCTTT | CASSEGTEAFF
TRBJ2-3 | . | TRBV11-3 | TRBD1 | TGTGCCAGCAGCCAGGGGACAGACGAGTTCACAGATACGCAGTATTTT | CASSQGTDEFTDTQYF
TRBJ2-7 | once | TRBV2 | . | TGTGCCAGCAGTGAAGGGGGGGACAGCTGGGCCTACGAGCAGTACTTC | CASSEGGDSWAYEQYF
TRBJ1-4 | . | TRBV7-2 | . | TGTGCCAGCAGCTTAGCTGCGGGGGGGAATGAAAAACTGTTTTTT | CASSLAAGGNEKLFF
TRBJ2-3 | once | TRBV9 | TRBD1 | TGTGCCAGCAGCACTACGGGACAGAGGTACCCAGATACGCAGTATTTT | CASSTTGQRYPDTQYF
TRBJ1-1 | . | TRBV5-5 | TRBD1 | TGTGCCAGCAGCTTCAGGACAGGGGGCCAAACGGACACTGAAGCTTTCTTT | CASSFRTGGQTDTEAFF
TRBJ1-3 | few | TRBV5-4 | . | TGTGCCAGCAGCTTGTGGCAGGGAAGAAACACCATATATTTT | CASSLWQGRNTIYF
TRBJ1-5 | few | TRBV19 | . | TGTGCCAGTAGCATCGGTGATCAGCCCCAGCATTTT | CASSIGDQPQHF
TRBJ2-7 | . | TRBV11-1 | TRBD2 | TGTGCCAGCAGTCGATTAGCGGGTTCATCCTACGAGCAGTACTTC | CASSRLAGSSYEQYF
TRBJ2-3 | . | TRBV18 | TRBD2 | TGTGCCAGCTCACCCTTGGGACTAGCTGGTCCAGGGGATACGCAGTATTTT | CASSPLGLAGPGDTQYF
TRBJ2-5 | . | TRBV6-5 | TRBD2 | TGTGCCAGCAACGAGGGAGGGACGGCGGTTTGGGCCCAGTACTTC | CASNEGGTAVWAQYF
TRBJ2-3 | . | TRBV19 | . | TGTGCCAGTAGTATCGAATCGGGGGATACGCAGTATTTT | CASSIESGDTQYF
TRBJ1-1 | . | TRBV4-3 | . | TGCGCCAGCAGCCCGCAGATGGGGGGGTACACTGAAGCTTTCTTT | CASSPQMGGYTEAFF
TRBJ2-3 | . | TRBV4-3 | . | TGCGCCAGCAGCCAAGAGCCGAAACCTAGCACAGATACGCAGTATTTT | CASSQEPKPSTDTQYF
TRBJ2-7 | . | TRBV2 | . | TGTGCCAGCAGCCTACTAGCCTACGAGCAGTACTTC | CASSLLAYEQYF
TRBJ1-5 | few | TRBV2 | TRBD1 | TGTGCCAGCAGCGAACAGGGGGCCGGCAATCAGCCCCAGCATTTT | CASSEQGAGNQPQHF
TRBJ2-7 | . | TRBV5-4 | . | TGTGCCAGCAGCCCCCACCCGTCCTACGAGCAGTACTTC | CASSPHPSYEQYF
TRBJ1-1 | . | TRBV2 | . | TGTGCCAGCAGTGAATGGGGAAACACTGAAGCTTTCTTT | CASSEWGNTEAFF
TRBJ2-5 | . | TRBV5-1 | . | TGCGCCAGCAGCTTGGAGGCAGGCATAGAGACCCAGTACTTC | CASSLEAGIETQYF
TRBJ2-7 | once | TRBV18 | . | TGTGCCAGCTCACCAGGGGAGGCCTACGAGCAGTACTTC | CASSPGEAYEQYF
TRBJ2-2 | . | TRBV9 | . | TGTGCCAGCAGCGTAGACTGGCGGCCCGCGGCCGGGGAGCTGTTTTTT | CASSVDWRPAAGELFF
TRBJ1-2 | . | TRBV3-1/TRBV3-2 | TRBD1 | TGTGCCAGCAGCCAGGCCGACAGGGAGGGCGGCTACACCTTC | CASSQADREGGYTF
TRBJ1-5 | . | TRBV19 | . | TGTGCCAGTAACACCGTCAATCAGCCCCAGCATTTT | CASNTVNQPQHF
TRBJ2-7 | . | TRBV11-3 | . | TGTGCCAGCAGCCCAGTCGCGGGCTACGAGCAGTACTTC | CASSPVAGYEQYF
TRBJ1-6 | . | TRBV9 | . | TGTGCCAGCAGCCTGGCTGACAATTCACCCCTCCACTTT | CASSLADNSPLHF
TRBJ2-7 | few | TRBV28 | TRBD1 | TGTGCCAGCAGTCCGGCGGGACAGGGGGACTCCTACGAGCAGTACTTC | CASSPAGQGDSYEQYF
TRBJ1-2 | . | TRBV18 | . | TGTGCCAGCTCACCGGGGGGGACACATGGCTACACCTTC | CASSPGGTHGYTF
TRBJ2-7 | once | TRBV2 | . | TGTGCCAGCAGTGAAGGGGTTTACAGCGAGAGCTACGAGCAGTACTTC | CASSEGVYSESYEQYF
TRBJ1-5 | . | TRBV5-6 | . | TGTGCCAGCAGCTTCGGACAGAGAGCTCAGCCCCAGCATTTT | CASSFGQRAQPQHF
TRBJ2-3 | . | TRBV4-1 | . | TGCGCCAGCAGTCCGAGGACAGTAGATACGCAGTATTTT | CASSPRTVDTQYF